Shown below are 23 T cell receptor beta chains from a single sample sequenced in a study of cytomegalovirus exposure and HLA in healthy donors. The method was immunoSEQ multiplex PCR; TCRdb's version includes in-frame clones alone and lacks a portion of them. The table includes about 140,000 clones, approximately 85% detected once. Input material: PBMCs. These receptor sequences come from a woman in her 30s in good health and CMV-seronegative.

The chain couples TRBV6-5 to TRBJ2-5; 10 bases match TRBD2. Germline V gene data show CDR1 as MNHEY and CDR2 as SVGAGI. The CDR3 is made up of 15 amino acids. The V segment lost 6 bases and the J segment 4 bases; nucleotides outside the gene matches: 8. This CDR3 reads CASRPQAGGGETQYF. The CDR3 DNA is TGTGCCAGCAGACCGCAAGCGGGGGGGGGAGAGACCCAGTACTTC.

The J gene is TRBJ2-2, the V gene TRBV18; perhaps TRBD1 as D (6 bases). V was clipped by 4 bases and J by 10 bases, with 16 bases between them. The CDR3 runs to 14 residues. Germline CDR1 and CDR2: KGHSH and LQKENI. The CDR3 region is CASSLNLQGVELFF. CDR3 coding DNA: TGTGCCAGCTCACTAAACCTACAGGGAGTGGAGCTGTTTTTT.

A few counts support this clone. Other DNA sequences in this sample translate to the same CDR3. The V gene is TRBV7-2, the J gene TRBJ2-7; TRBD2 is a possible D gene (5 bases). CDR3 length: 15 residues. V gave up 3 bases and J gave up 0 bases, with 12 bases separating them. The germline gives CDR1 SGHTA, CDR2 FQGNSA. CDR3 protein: CASSLAGLSSYEQYF. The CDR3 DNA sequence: TGTGCCAGCAGCTTGGCGGGCCTCAGCTCCTACGAGCAGTACTTC.

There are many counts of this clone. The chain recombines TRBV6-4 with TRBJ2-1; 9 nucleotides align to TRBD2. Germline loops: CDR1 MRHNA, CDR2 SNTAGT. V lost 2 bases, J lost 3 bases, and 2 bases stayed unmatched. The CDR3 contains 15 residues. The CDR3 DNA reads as TGTGCCAGCAGTGACAATAGCGGGGGCTACAATGAGCAGTTCTTC. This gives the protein CASSDNSGGYNEQFF.

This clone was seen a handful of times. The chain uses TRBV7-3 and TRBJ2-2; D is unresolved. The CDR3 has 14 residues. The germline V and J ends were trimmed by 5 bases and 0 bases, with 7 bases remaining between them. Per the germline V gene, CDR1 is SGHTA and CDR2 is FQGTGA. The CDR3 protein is CASSRATNTGELFF. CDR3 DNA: TGTGCCAGCAGCCGAGCTACGAACACCGGGGAGCTGTTTTTT.

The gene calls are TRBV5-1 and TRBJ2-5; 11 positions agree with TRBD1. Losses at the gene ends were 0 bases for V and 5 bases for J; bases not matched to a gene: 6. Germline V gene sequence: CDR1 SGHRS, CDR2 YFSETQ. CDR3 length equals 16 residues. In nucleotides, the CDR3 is TGCGCCAGCAGCTTGGTGTCCGGGGACAGGGGGGAGACCCAGTACTTC. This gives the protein CASSLVSGDRGETQYF.

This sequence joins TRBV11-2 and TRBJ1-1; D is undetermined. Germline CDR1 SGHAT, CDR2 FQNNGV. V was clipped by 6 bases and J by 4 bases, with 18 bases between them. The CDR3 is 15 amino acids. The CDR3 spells CASSLSIWGGTEAFF. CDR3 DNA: TGTGCCAGCAGTCTTAGTATATGGGGAGGCACTGAAGCTTTCTTT. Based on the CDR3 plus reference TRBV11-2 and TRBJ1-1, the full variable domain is EAGVAQSPRYKIIEKRQSVAFWCNPISGHATLYWYQQILGQGPKLLIQFQNNGVVDDSQLPKDRFSAERLKGVDSTLKIQPAKLEDSAVYLCASSLSIWGGTEAFFGQGTRLTVV.

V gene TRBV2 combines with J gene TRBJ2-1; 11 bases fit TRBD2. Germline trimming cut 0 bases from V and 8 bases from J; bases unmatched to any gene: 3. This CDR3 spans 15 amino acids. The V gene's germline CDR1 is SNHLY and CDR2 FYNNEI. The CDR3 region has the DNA TGTGCCAGCAGTGAAGCTAGCGGGGGGGCCCATGAGCAGTTCTTC. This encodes CASSEASGGAHEQFF.

CDR3 region: CAISNLLAGEETQYF. The CDR3, as DNA: TGTGCCATCAGTAACCTACTAGCGGGGGAAGAGACCCAGTACTTC. V and J are TRBV10-3 and TRBJ2-5, with TRBD2 identical over 11 bases. CDR3 length: 15 residues. CDR1 ENHRY and CDR2 SYGVKD come from the germline V gene. After removal of 5 bases from V and 3 bases from J, the junction contained 5 bases not matched to a gene.

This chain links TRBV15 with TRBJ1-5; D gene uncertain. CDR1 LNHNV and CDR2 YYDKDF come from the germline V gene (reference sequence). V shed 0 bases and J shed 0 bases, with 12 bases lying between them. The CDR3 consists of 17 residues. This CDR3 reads CATSREPINYSNQPQHF. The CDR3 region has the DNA TGTGCCACCAGCAGAGAACCGATAAACTATAGCAATCAGCCCCAGCATTTT.

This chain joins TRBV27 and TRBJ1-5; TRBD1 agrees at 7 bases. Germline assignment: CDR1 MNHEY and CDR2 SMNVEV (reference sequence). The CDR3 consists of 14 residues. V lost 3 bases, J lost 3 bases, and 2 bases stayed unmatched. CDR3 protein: CASSLTGYNQPQHF. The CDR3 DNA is TGTGCCAGCAGTTTGACAGGGTACAATCAGCCCCAGCATTTT.

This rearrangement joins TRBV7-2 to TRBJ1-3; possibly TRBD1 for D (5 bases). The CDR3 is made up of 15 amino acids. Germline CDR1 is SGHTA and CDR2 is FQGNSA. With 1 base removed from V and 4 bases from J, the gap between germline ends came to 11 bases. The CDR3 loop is CASSLDTRAGNTIYF. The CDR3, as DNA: TGTGCCAGCAGCTTAGATACCAGGGCGGGAAACACCATATATTTT.

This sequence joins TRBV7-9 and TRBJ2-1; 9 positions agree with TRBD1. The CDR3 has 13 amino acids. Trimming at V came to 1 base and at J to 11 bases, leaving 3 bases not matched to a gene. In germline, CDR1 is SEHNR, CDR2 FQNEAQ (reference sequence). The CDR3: CASSLGGQGQQFF. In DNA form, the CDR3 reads TGTGCCAGCAGCTTAGGGGGACAGGGACAGCAGTTCTTC.

CDR3 sequence: CASSYGGRSNEQFF. Here the CDR3 DNA reads TGTGCCAGCAGTTACGGGGGCAGGTCCAATGAGCAGTTCTTC. This sequence joins TRBV6-5 and TRBJ2-1; maybe TRBD1 (6 bases). Trimming took 2 bases from V and 6 from J, leaving 11 bases between them. CDR1 MNHEY and CDR2 SVGAGI come from the germline V gene. This CDR3 has 14 amino acids.

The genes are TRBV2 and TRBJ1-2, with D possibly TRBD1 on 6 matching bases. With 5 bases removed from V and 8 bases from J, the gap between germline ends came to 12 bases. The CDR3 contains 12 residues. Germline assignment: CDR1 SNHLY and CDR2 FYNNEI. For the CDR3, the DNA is TGTGCCAGCAGTCGGGACACGACGGGCTACACCTTC. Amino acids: CASSRDTTGYTF.

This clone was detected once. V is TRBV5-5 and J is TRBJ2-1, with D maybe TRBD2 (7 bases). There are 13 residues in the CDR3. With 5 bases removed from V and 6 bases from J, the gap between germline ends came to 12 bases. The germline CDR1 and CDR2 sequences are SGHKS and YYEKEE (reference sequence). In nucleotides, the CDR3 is TGTGCCAGCAGGTGGGGAGGGGGCAATGAGCAGTTCTTC. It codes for CASRWGGGNEQFF.

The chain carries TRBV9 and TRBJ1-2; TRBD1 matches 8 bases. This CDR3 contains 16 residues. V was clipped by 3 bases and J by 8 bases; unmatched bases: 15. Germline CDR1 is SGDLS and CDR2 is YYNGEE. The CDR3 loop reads CASSDGQGGLGRGYTF. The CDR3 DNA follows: TGTGCCAGCAGCGATGGACAGGGCGGGTTAGGCAGAGGCTACACCTTC.

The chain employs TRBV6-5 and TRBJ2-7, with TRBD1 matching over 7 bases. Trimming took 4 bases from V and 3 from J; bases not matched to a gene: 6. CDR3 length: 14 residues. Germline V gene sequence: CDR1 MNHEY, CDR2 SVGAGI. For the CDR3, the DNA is TGTGCCAGCAGTTCCCCTGGGACAGACTACGAGCAGTACTTC. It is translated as CASSSPGTDYEQYF.

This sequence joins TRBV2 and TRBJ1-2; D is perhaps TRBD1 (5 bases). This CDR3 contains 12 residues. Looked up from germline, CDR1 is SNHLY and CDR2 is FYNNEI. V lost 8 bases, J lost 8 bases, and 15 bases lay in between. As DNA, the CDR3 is TGTGCCAGCCACACTCCGGGGGAAGGCTACACCTTC. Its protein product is CASHTPGEGYTF.

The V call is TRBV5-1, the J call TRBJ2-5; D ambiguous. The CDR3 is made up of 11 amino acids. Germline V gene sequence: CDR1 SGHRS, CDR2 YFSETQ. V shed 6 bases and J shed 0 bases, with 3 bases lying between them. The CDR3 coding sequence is TGCGCCAGCACCAACCAAGAGACCCAGTACTTC. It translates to CASTNQETQYF.

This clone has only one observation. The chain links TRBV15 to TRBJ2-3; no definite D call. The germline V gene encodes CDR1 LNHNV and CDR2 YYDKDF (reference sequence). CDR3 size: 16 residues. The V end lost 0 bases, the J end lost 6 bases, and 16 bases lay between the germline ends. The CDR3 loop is CATSRDKMPNRDTQYF. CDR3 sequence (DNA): TGTGCCACCAGCAGAGATAAAATGCCCAACCGGGATACGCAGTATTTT.

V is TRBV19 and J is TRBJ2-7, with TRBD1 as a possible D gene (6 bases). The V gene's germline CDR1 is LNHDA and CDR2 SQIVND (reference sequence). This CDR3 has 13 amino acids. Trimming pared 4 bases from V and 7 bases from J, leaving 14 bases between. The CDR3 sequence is CASSKTGNREQYF. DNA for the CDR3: TGTGCCAGTAGTAAAACAGGGAATCGTGAGCAGTACTTC.

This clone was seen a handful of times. The CDR3: CATSRGGGRYNEQFF. The CDR3, as DNA: TGTGCCACCTCAAGGGGCGGGGGACGCTACAATGAGCAGTTCTTC. The rearrangement joins TRBV2 to TRBJ2-1, with 7 nucleotides matching TRBD2. Germline V gene data show CDR1 as SNHLY and CDR2 as FYNNEI. The J segment lost 3 bases and the V segment lost 10 bases, leaving 12 bases of the junction unmatched. CDR3 length: 15 residues.